Listed below are T cell receptor beta chains from one sample, sequenced in a study of shared clonotypes between healthy human individuals. Sequencing used immunoSEQ multiplex PCR; TCRdb keeps in-frame clones, though not all of them. The repertoire consists of approximately 740,000 clones, with roughly 70% occurring once and the leading ten covering approximately 1.6%. The material sequenced was memory CD4+ T cells sorted from blood. The source of these receptors is a woman aged 25 to 39 in good health. The CDR3 runs from the conserved cysteine through the conserved F or W.

v_call cdr3_length cdr3_aa
TRBV6-5 15 CASSLTGGGGEKLFF
TRBV10-2 14 CASRLGQGKQPQHF
TRBV6-6 15 CASSFPGTGVSEQYF
TRBV5-1 12 CASSVSSGRQFF
TRBV19 13 CASSAQGNQPQHF
TRBV10-3 15 CAISESDVLGNEQFF
TRBV6-1 13 CASSSDRGQPQHF
TRBV11-2 14 CASSSTGGTDTQYF
TRBV18 17 CASSPQRQGYSNQPQHF
TRBV5-1 15 CASSWVAGVENIQYF
TRBV7-9 14 CASSPLKLGDTQYF
TRBV29-1 14 CSVEWQAQLDGYTF
TRBV18 16 CASSPTKGPLSYEQYF
TRBV15 16 CATSRDRTGAYNEQFF
TRBV18 13 CASSPDGQETQYF
TRBV11-2 13 CASSPDIVETQYF
TRBV9 13 CASSPDWGYGYTF
TRBV5-1 11 CASARGNEQFF
TRBV5-1 16 CASSPGLARSTGELFF
TRBV4-1 16 CASSQDERELYNEQFF
TRBV19 13 CASSRDRGYGYTF
TRBV28 15 CASRSGTSGMDTQYF
TRBV14 14 CASSQVASRYEQYF